This TCR beta chain appears in the sequencing data of a study of T cell responses to AZD1222 COVID-19 vaccine. Assay: immunoSEQ multiplex PCR; the TCRdb copy retains only in-frame clones and omits some. In the table there are 150,000 to 200,000 clones, approximately 90% of which are singletons. This CDR3 region has 13 residues. Trimming removed 6 bases from V and 5 bases from J; junction bases left unmatched: 5. Germline V CDR1 and CDR2: LGHNT, FRNRAP. The TCR originated in an adult who received the AZD1222 COVID-19 vaccine. The genes are TRBV12-5 and TRBJ2-5; TRBD1 matches at 8 bases. The specimen was peripheral blood, collected 28 days after the second AZD1222 dose. Here the CDR3 DNA reads TGTGCTAGTGGCGACAGGGGTTTGGAGACCCAGTACTTC. Translation: CASGDRGLETQYF. Combining the CDR3 with reference TRBV12-5 and TRBJ2-5 gives the whole variable domain DARVTQTPRHKVTEMGQEVTMRCQPILGHNTVFWYRQTMMQGLELLAYFRNRAPLDDSGMPKDRFSAEMPDATLATLKIQPSEPRDSAVYFCASGDRGLETQYFGPGTRLLVL.